The entry below gives a single T cell receptor beta chain sequence along with its context. Donors had limited-stage small-cell lung cancer, resected between about 2008 and 2020. All donors had upfront surgery without preoperative chemotherapy, radiotherapy or any immunotherapy. Adjacent normal lung was taken at least 2 cm from tumor. The method was immunoSEQ multiplex PCR; TCRdb's version includes in-frame clones alone and lacks a portion of them. This sample yields roughly 6,800 clones, of which 82% are seen a single time; over 4.5% belongs to the top ten. These data come from a study of T cells and copy number aberrations in small-cell lung cancer. The V end was cut by 3 bases, the J end by 5 bases, with 17 bases between. The CDR3 consists of 15 residues. Germline V CDR1 and CDR2: SGDLS, YYNGEE.

The gene calls are TRBV9 and TRBJ1-2, with TRBD1 as a possible D gene (6 bases). This clonotype was sampled from a woman in her 50s with small cell lung cancer. Sequences were obtained from normal tissue next to the tumor. The CDR3 here is CASSAGTTRIYGYTF. The CDR3 nucleotides read TGTGCCAGCAGCGCAGGGACAACCCGTATATATGGCTACACCTTC.